The entry below describes one T cell receptor beta chain. Its antigen is unidentified. PCR employed 60 Vbeta and 13 Jbeta primers. Generated by immunoSEQ multiplex PCR, the TCRdb table keeps only in-frame clones and is missing some. The data contain around 78,000 clones, roughly 80% of them singletons. The V gene end was trimmed by 6 bases and the J gene end by 3 bases; junction bases not matched to a gene: 8. The CDR3 consists of 15 residues. In germline, CDR1 is MDHEN, CDR2 SYDVKM. This record belongs to a study of cytomegalovirus exposure and HLA in healthy donors. Findings of the study overall: In a later analysis, the majority of CMV-associated beta chains seemingly showed HLA restriction.

The receptor was derived from a woman in her forties or fifties in good health and CMV-seronegative. Source material: PBMCs. The chain combines TRBV28 with TRBJ1-1; TRBD1 aligns across 9 bases. In DNA form, the CDR3 reads TGTGCCAGCAGCCTACAGGGGGCGGGATACACTGAAGCTTTCTTT. Its protein product is CASSLQGAGYTEAFF.